This T cell receptor (beta chain) came from a study of shared clonotypes between healthy human individuals. Turning to this clone: What it recognizes is unknown. The sample contains more than one DNA sequence encoding this CDR3.

Overall study results and limits: Enrolling few donors narrowed the genetic and exposure-history diversity that was represented.

Produced via immunoSEQ multiplex PCR; TCRdb's table is partial and in-frame only. This table has more than 2 million clones, more than 90% appearing once. V was clipped by 4 bases and J by 1 base; unmatched bases: 8. Germline CDR1 and CDR2: SGHRS and YFSETQ. The CDR3 has 18 amino acids. This clonotype was sampled from a man younger than 35 in good health. The sample comprised naive CD4+ T cells sorted from blood. The subset is: CD45RA+ positively selected. The gene calls are TRBV5-1 and TRBJ2-3; 14 nucleotides match TRBD2. CDR3 DNA sequence: TGCGCCAGCAGCCCGCGACTAGCGGGGGGGCTCGGCACAGATACGCAGTATTTT. The encoded protein is CASSPRLAGGLGTDTQYF.